A single sample is the source of the 18 T cell receptor beta chains below, sequenced in a study of cytomegalovirus exposure and HLA in healthy donors. The PCR contained 60 Vbeta and 13 Jbeta primers. Clones were read by immunoSEQ multiplex PCR, and TCRdb kept only the in-frame ones, dropping some. The table records roughly 110,000 clones, 70% to 80% of them present only once. Sequencing was done on a sample of PBMCs. These receptors were collected from a boy between 5 and 17 years old in good health and CMV-seronegative.

The chain combines TRBV28 with TRBJ2-6; D uncertain. This CDR3 contains 14 residues. V was trimmed by 1 base and J by 2 bases, leaving 3 bases between them. The germline CDR1 and CDR2 sequences are MDHEN and SYDVKM. The CDR3 spells CASSLSPGANVLTF. For the CDR3, the DNA is TGTGCCAGCAGTTTATCTCCTGGGGCCAACGTCCTGACTTTC.

The chain employs TRBV9 and TRBJ1-2; unclear D gene. The CDR3 is 12 amino acids. Trimming stripped 3 bases from V and 8 bases from J, with 11 bases between. Germline CDR1 reads SGDLS; CDR2 reads YYNGEE. The CDR3 bases are TGTGCCAGCAGCGGCCAATTACGGGGCTACACCTTC. Translated, it gives CASSGQLRGYTF.

This clone was detected only a few times. The chain carries TRBV9 and TRBJ1-2; maybe TRBD1 (5 bases). Germline V gene data show CDR1 as SGDLS and CDR2 as YYNGEE. CDR3 length: 14 residues. The V end was cut by 4 bases, the J end by 6 bases, with 16 bases between. CDR3 region: CASSPQWGEDGYTF. CDR3 coding DNA: TGTGCCAGCAGCCCCCAGTGGGGGGAGGATGGCTACACCTTC.

The chain links TRBV5-6 to TRBJ2-1, with 15 nucleotides matching TRBD2. Trimming took 2 bases from V and 1 from J; bases not matched to a gene: 7. This CDR3 comprises 19 residues. Per germline, CDR1 SGHDT and CDR2 YYEEEE. CDR3: CASSFAGTSGRRSYNEQFF. CDR3 in DNA: TGTGCCAGCAGCTTCGCCGGGACTAGCGGGAGGAGGTCCTACAATGAGCAGTTCTTC. Variable domain in full (rest from reference TRBV5-6 and TRBJ2-1): DAGVTQSPTHLIKTRGQQVTLRCSPKSGHDTVSWYQQALGQGPQFIFQYYEEEERQRGNFPDRFSGHQFPNYSSELNVNALLLGDSALYLCASSFAGTSGRRSYNEQFFGPGTRLTVL.

The J gene is TRBJ2-1, the V gene TRBV19, with 10 bases lining up with TRBD1. CDR1 is LNHDA and CDR2 is SQIVND in the germline V gene (reference sequence). This CDR3 contains 16 residues. The trim removed 1 base at V and 6 bases at J, leaving 6 bases unmatched. The CDR3 sequence is CASSIAGTGVVNEQFF. CDR3 nucleotide sequence: TGTGCCAGTAGTATAGCCGGGACAGGGGTAGTCAATGAGCAGTTCTTC.

The chain combines TRBV6-5 with TRBJ1-3; TRBD1 matches at 8 bases. The CDR3 has 13 amino acids. The V gene's germline CDR1 is MNHEY and CDR2 SVGAGI. V was clipped by 6 bases and J by 7 bases; unmatched bases: 5. The CDR3 loop is CASSRDRHNTIYF. The CDR3 region has the DNA TGTGCCAGCAGCCGGGACAGGCATAACACCATATATTTT.

A few counts support this clone. This rearrangement joins TRBV6-1 to TRBJ2-1, with TRBD2 matching 11 bases. After removal of 3 bases from V and 9 bases from J, the junction contained 10 bases not matched to a gene. Germline loops: CDR1 MNHNS, CDR2 SASEGT. The CDR3 loop spans 16 amino acids. In DNA form, the CDR3 reads TGTGCCAGCAGTGAGCGACTAGCGGGATTTAGGGGTGAGCAGTTCTTC. The encoded protein is CASSERLAGFRGEQFF.

The chain uses TRBV18 and TRBJ1-5, with 8 bases matching TRBD1. CDR3 length equals 16 residues. Germline-derived CDR1 and CDR2 are KGHSH and LQKENI. Trimming took 3 bases from V and 2 from J; bases not matched to a gene: 6. The CDR3 DNA reads TGTGCCAGCTCACCGACAGGGGCAGGGGGCAATCAGCCCCAGCATTTT. Its translation: CASSPTGAGGNQPQHF.

The V and J genes are TRBV7-2 and TRBJ1-2; D might be TRBD1 (5 bases). The CDR3 is made up of 14 amino acids. Per the germline V gene, CDR1 is SGHTA and CDR2 is FQGNSA. Trimming stripped 0 bases from V and 4 bases from J, with 9 bases between. In DNA form, the CDR3 reads TGTGCCAGCAGCTTAGCGAGGGACTTCTATGGCTACACCTTC. This gives the protein CASSLARDFYGYTF.

This chain connects TRBV7-2 to TRBJ2-1, with a possible D match to TRBD2 (5 bases). The length of the CDR3 is 15 residues. V gave up 1 base and J gave up 6 bases, with 13 bases separating them. Germline CDR1 is SGHTA and CDR2 is FQGNSA. CDR3 in DNA: TGTGCCAGCAGCTTAGTGGTGCTAGCTATCAATGAGCAGTTCTTC. It specifies CASSLVVLAINEQFF. The variable domain in full, with the rest retrieved from reference TRBV7-2 and TRBJ2-1, is GAGVSQSPSNKVTEKGKDVELRCDPISGHTALYWYRQSLGQGLEFLIYFQGNSAPDKSGLPSDRFSAERTGGSVSTLTIQRTQQEDSAVYLCASSLVVLAINEQFFGPGTRLTVL.

CDR3 in amino acids: CASSLNPTGVAYEQYF. The CDR3 DNA reads TGTGCCAGCAGTTTAAACCCCACAGGAGTAGCCTACGAGCAGTACTTC. The genes are TRBV27 and TRBJ2-7, with D maybe TRBD1 (5 bases). Trimming cost V 2 bases and J 2 bases, with 16 bases left between them. Germline loops: CDR1 MNHEY, CDR2 SMNVEV (reference sequence). The CDR3 spans 16 residues.

The V and J genes are TRBV10-1 and TRBJ2-7; 13 bases agree with TRBD2. Trimming removed 2 bases from V and 4 bases from J; junction bases left unmatched: 8. CDR1 is WNHNN, CDR2 SYGVQD, per germline (reference sequence). This CDR3 contains 17 residues. The CDR3 coding sequence is TGCGCCAGCAGTGAGGAGGGACTAGCGGGAATGTTTTACGAGCAGTACTTC. It codes for CASSEEGLAGMFYEQYF.

The chain employs TRBV7-2 and TRBJ2-2; the D is unclear. The CDR3 is made up of 14 amino acids. CDR1 and CDR2 (germline): SGHTA, FQGNSA. With 2 bases removed from V and 4 bases from J, the gap between germline ends came to 8 bases. CDR3 sequence: CASSLWARTGELFF. CDR3 in DNA: TGTGCCAGCAGCTTATGGGCGCGCACCGGGGAGCTGTTTTTT.

The chain couples TRBV28 to TRBJ1-2, with D maybe TRBD1 (5 bases). CDR1 MDHEN and CDR2 SYDVKM come from the germline V gene. The V and J ends lost 4 bases and 6 bases respectively, with 9 bases between them. CDR3 size: 12 residues. The CDR3 spells CASSWGRDGYTF. CDR3 coding DNA: TGTGCCAGCAGTTGGGGCAGGGATGGCTACACCTTC.

The rearrangement joins TRBV10-3 to TRBJ2-2; no reliable D call. The CDR3 loop spans 14 amino acids. V was shortened by 3 bases and J by 4 bases, with 9 bases between the two germline ends. Looked up from germline, CDR1 is ENHRY and CDR2 is SYGVKD. CDR3 residues: CAISESLVTGELFF. The CDR3 coding sequence is TGTGCCATCAGTGAAAGCTTGGTCACCGGGGAGCTGTTTTTT.

CDR3: CASRPGLLKPYEQYF. The CDR3 region has the DNA TGTGCCAGCAGGCCGGGACTCCTCAAACCCTACGAGCAGTACTTC. The V and J genes are TRBV6-5 and TRBJ2-7; tentative D call: TRBD2 (6 bases). The CDR3 runs to 15 residues. Germline V lookup: CDR1 MNHEY, CDR2 SVGAGI. The V gene lost 6 bases and the J gene lost 2 bases, with 17 bases spanning the gap.

In nucleotides, the CDR3 is TGTGCCAGCAGCCCCCAGGGATTTGAAAAACTGTTTTTT. Translation gives CASSPQGFEKLFF. The rearrangement uses TRBV2 and TRBJ1-4; D possibly corresponds to TRBD1 (5 bases). This CDR3 has 13 residues. Germline values: CDR1 SNHLY, CDR2 FYNNEI. V shed 6 bases and J shed 7 bases, with 12 bases lying between them.

This chain joins TRBV27 and TRBJ2-4; possible D gene TRBD2, 5 bases. Trimming left V 5 bases short and J 0 bases short, with 26 bases between. The length of the CDR3 is 20 residues. Germline-derived CDR1 and CDR2 are MNHEY and SMNVEV (reference sequence). The CDR3 nucleotides are TGTGCCAGCAGTCCAACTTGGGTCCTAAAAGATGGACTAGCCAAAAACATTCAGTACTTC. It yields the protein CASSPTWVLKDGLAKNIQYF.